This entry concerns a single T cell receptor (beta chain). Antigen specificity is unknown. The entry originates in a study of cytomegalovirus exposure and HLA in healthy donors. Overall study findings and caveats: In a later analysis, most CMV-associated TCR beta chains appeared HLA-restricted.

The PCR employed 60 Vbeta primers together with 13 Jbeta primers. In the original processing: Per a later analysis, the number of unique TCR beta chains was some 75 million, of which roughly 9.9 million were shared. Repertoires were generated with immunoSEQ multiplex PCR, while TCRdb's copy carries only in-frame clones and drops some. That table is the source of V, J and clone size, and D and trimming were worked out from the DNA. The table has approximately 150,000 clones, around 67% seen once; the top ten hold 1.5% to 2%. The source material was PBMCs. The clonotype comes from a woman aged 18-30 years in good health and CMV-seronegative.

CDR3: CASSEDRGLYQPQHF. In nucleotides, the CDR3 is TGTGCCAGCAGTGAAGACAGGGGGCTATATCAGCCCCAGCATTTT. The gene calls are TRBV2 and TRBJ1-5, with TRBD1 matching 9 bases. V shed 1 base and J 5 bases; nucleotides not matched to a gene: 3. Germline V gene lookup returns CDR1 SNHLY and CDR2 FYNNEI. The CDR3 contains 15 residues.